These 23 T cell receptor beta chains were all obtained from the same sample, sequenced in a study of cytomegalovirus exposure and HLA in healthy donors. The PCR used 60 Vbeta and 13 Jbeta primers. Assay: immunoSEQ multiplex PCR; the TCRdb copy retains only in-frame clones and omits some. The sample lists fewer than 55,000 clones; about 60% were seen once. Sequenced: PBMCs. All receptors come from a man aged 55 to 69 in good health and CMV-seropositive.

The chain has TRBV5-1 and TRBJ2-1; no clear D gene. Looked up from germline, CDR1 is SGHRS and CDR2 is YFSETQ. This CDR3 is built from 13 residues. Trimming removed 4 bases from V and 3 bases from J, with 8 bases in between. The CDR3 spells CASSPEYYNEQFF. DNA of the CDR3: TGCGCCAGCAGCCCAGAATACTACAATGAGCAGTTCTTC.

The V and J genes are TRBV28 and TRBJ1-5; D is uncertain. V lost 2 bases and J 4 bases, leaving 9 bases between the germline ends. This CDR3 contains 14 residues. The germline V gene has CDR1 MDHEN and CDR2 SYDVKM. DNA of the CDR3: TGTGCCAGCAGTTTAAGAGGCTCGAATCAGCCCCAGCATTTT. Protein: CASSLRGSNQPQHF. The full variable domain, rest sourced from reference TRBV28 and TRBJ1-5, is DVKVTQSSRYLVKRTGEKVFLECVQDMDHENMFWYRQDPGLGLRLIYFSYDVKMKEKGDIPEGYSVSREKKERFSLILESASTNQTSMYLCASSLRGSNQPQHFGDGTRLSIL.

The CDR3 DNA sequence: TGTGCCATCAGTCTCGGGGAGGCAGCTCACGATGGCTACACCTTC. This sequence encodes CAISLGEAAHDGYTF. V usage is TRBV10-3 and J usage is TRBJ1-2; D unresolved. Germline CDR1 reads ENHRY; CDR2 reads SYGVKD. The CDR3 spans 15 residues. V was cut by 5 bases and J by 6 bases, with 19 bases left in between.

The gene calls are TRBV18 and TRBJ2-4; D unresolved. This CDR3 region has 12 residues. V was shortened by 4 bases and J by 8 bases, with 9 bases between the two germline ends. In germline, CDR1 is KGHSH, CDR2 LQKENI. This chain's CDR3 is CASSRPLDIQYF. The CDR3 DNA reads TGTGCCAGCTCACGGCCGTTGGACATTCAGTACTTC.

This clone appeared a few times. This rearrangement joins TRBV10-3 to TRBJ1-6, with D perhaps TRBD1 (6 bases). Germline CDR1 and CDR2: ENHRY and SYGVKD. The CDR3 contains 15 residues. Trimming pared 4 bases from V and 5 bases from J, leaving 12 bases between. The CDR3 nucleotides read TGTGCCATCAGTGGGTTACAGGGAAATAATTCACCCCTCCACTTT. Translated: CAISGLQGNNSPLHF.

This chain uses TRBV5-5 with TRBJ2-7, with D tentatively TRBD1 (5 bases). This CDR3 contains 12 residues. Trimming removed 3 bases from V and 9 bases from J, with 13 bases in between. Germline lookup yields CDR1 SGHKS and CDR2 YYEKEE (reference sequence). As DNA, the CDR3 is TGTGCCAGCAGCTGGGAAGGGGCAGGGCAGTACTTC. Residues: CASSWEGAGQYF. The full variable domain, in which reference TRBV5-5 and TRBJ2-7 provide the parts outside the CDR3, is DAGVTQSPTHLIKTRGQQVTLRCSPISGHKSVSWYQQVLGQGPQFIFQYYEKEERGRGNFPDRFSARQFPNYSSELNVNALLLGDSALYLCASSWEGAGQYFGPGTRLTVT.

The gene calls are TRBV5-1 and TRBJ2-3; D may be TRBD2 (5 bases). V shed 6 bases and J shed 1 base, with 15 bases lying between them. CDR1 is SGHRS and CDR2 is YFSETQ in the germline V gene. The CDR3 extends over 15 amino acids. The CDR3: CASTRAGGRTDTQYF. CDR3 sequence (DNA): TGCGCCAGCACGCGTGCCGGAGGTCGCACAGATACGCAGTATTTT.

The chain carries TRBV11-2 and TRBJ1-2, with D tentatively TRBD1 (5 bases). Trimming left V 3 bases short and J 8 bases short, with 19 bases between. From germline, CDR1 is SGHAT and CDR2 FQNNGV. The CDR3 is 15 amino acids. The CDR3 DNA follows: TGTGCCAGCAGCTTCTCGATTCAGGGAGGAGGCGGCTACACCTTC. Encoded protein: CASSFSIQGGGGYTF.

The gene calls are TRBV7-9 and TRBJ1-1; D not resolved. Trimming shortened V by 3 bases and J by 0 bases, and 11 bases separated the two germline ends. Germline loops: CDR1 SEHNR, CDR2 FQNEAQ (reference sequence). The CDR3 runs 15 residues. The CDR3 is CASSLELLLNTEAFF. DNA for the CDR3: TGTGCCAGCAGCTTGGAACTACTCTTGAACACTGAAGCTTTCTTT.

The chain uses TRBV6-5 and TRBJ2-2; a possible D gene is TRBD1 (6 bases). CDR1 MNHEY and CDR2 SVGAGI come from the germline V gene. The V end was cut by 1 base, the J end by 4 bases, with 10 bases between. This CDR3 comprises 15 residues. This CDR3 is CASSYYREGTGELFF. The CDR3 nucleotides are TGTGCCAGCAGTTACTACAGGGAAGGCACCGGGGAGCTGTTTTTT.

The chain employs TRBV28 and TRBJ2-3, with D perhaps TRBD1 (6 bases). The length of the CDR3 is 14 residues. Germline lookup yields CDR1 MDHEN and CDR2 SYDVKM. V was clipped by 8 bases and J by 0 bases, with 12 bases between them. CDR3 loop: CASEAGESTDTQYF. For the CDR3, the DNA is TGTGCCAGCGAGGCAGGGGAGAGCACAGATACGCAGTATTTT.

This clone was counted between two and nine times. The rearrangement links TRBV10-3 to TRBJ2-5; 8 nucleotides line up with TRBD2. The CDR3 loop spans 15 amino acids. The ends lost 4 bases at V and 5 bases at J; junction bases unmatched: 9. Germline V CDR1 and CDR2: ENHRY, SYGVKD. DNA of the CDR3: TGTGCCATCAGTGCCGCCGGGACTAGGAGGGAGACCCAGTACTTC. This translates into CAISAAGTRRETQYF.

Only one count was recorded for this clone. The rearrangement links TRBV6-5 to TRBJ1-2, with TRBD1 identical over 7 bases. The V gene's germline CDR1 is MNHEY and CDR2 SVGAGI. This CDR3 comprises 15 residues. J lost 4 bases, V lost 5 bases, and 10 bases had no gene match. This chain's CDR3 is CASSRRGQSFYGYTF. The DNA of the CDR3 is TGTGCCAGCAGTAGACGGGGACAGTCCTTCTATGGCTACACCTTC.

This clone showed up just a few times. The genes are TRBV4-3 and TRBJ2-2; 11 nucleotides align to TRBD2. Germline values: CDR1 LGHNA, CDR2 YSLEER. CDR3 length equals 20 residues. V shed 3 bases and J 1 base; nucleotides not matched to a gene: 13. The CDR3 DNA reads as TGCGCCAGCAGCCACGAAACCAAACTAGCGGGAGATGAGAACACCGGGGAGCTGTTTTTT. Translated, it gives CASSHETKLAGDENTGELFF.

This clone was observed a few times. V and J are TRBV7-3 and TRBJ2-2, with 10 bases that match TRBD1. The V and J ends lost 2 bases and 3 bases, in that order; junction bases with no gene match: 6. Germline CDR1 is SGHTA and CDR2 is FQGTGA. The CDR3 length is 17 residues. CDR3 region: CASSLLPGTGDTGELFF. The CDR3 nucleotides read TGTGCCAGCAGCTTACTTCCAGGGACAGGGGACACCGGGGAGCTGTTTTTT.

V usage is TRBV4-1 and J usage is TRBJ2-1; 8 nucleotides line up with TRBD2. Trimming removed 3 bases from V and 5 bases from J; junction bases left unmatched: 6. Germline CDR1 MGHRA, CDR2 YSYEKL. The CDR3 consists of 15 residues. CDR3 sequence reads: CASSHNVAGNNEQFF. The CDR3 DNA follows: TGCGCCAGCAGCCACAATGTAGCGGGAAACAATGAGCAGTTCTTC.

The genes are TRBV9 and TRBJ2-5, with a possible D match to TRBD2 (6 bases). Germline CDR1 is SGDLS and CDR2 is YYNGEE. V lost 3 bases, J lost 1 base, and 7 bases lay in between. The CDR3 runs to 13 residues. The CDR3 is CASSEGLQETQYF. The CDR3 DNA reads TGTGCCAGCAGCGAGGGACTCCAAGAGACCCAGTACTTC.

The chain is built from TRBV4-3 and TRBJ2-3; TRBD2 matches at 8 bases. V gave up 4 bases and J gave up 1 base; unmatched junction bases: 4. CDR1 LGHNA and CDR2 YSLEER come from the germline V gene. The CDR3 is 15 amino acids. The CDR3 sequence is CASSRGTSGTDTQYF. In DNA, the CDR3 is TGCGCCAGCAGCCGCGGGACTAGTGGCACAGATACGCAGTATTTT.

V is TRBV25-1 and J is TRBJ2-1; 9 bases align to TRBD2. This CDR3 region has 15 residues. Trimming removed 5 bases from V and 3 bases from J; junction bases left unmatched: 5. The germline gives CDR1 MGHDK, CDR2 SYGVNS. The CDR3: CASSLTSGYYNEQFF. Here the CDR3 DNA reads TGTGCCAGCAGTCTGACTAGCGGATACTACAATGAGCAGTTCTTC.

This clone was counted only a few times. The rearrangement joins TRBV5-6 to TRBJ1-2, with 7 bases fitting TRBD1. Trimming removed 4 bases from V and 0 bases from J; junction bases left unmatched: 12. Germline V lookup: CDR1 SGHDT, CDR2 YYEEEE. The CDR3 is made up of 17 amino acids. DNA for the CDR3: TGTGCCAGCAGCCTTCCGGGACAGCGACGTCCTAACTATGGCTACACCTTC. Protein sequence: CASSLPGQRRPNYGYTF. Full variable domain (outside the CDR3, taken from reference TRBV5-6 and TRBJ1-2): DAGVTQSPTHLIKTRGQQVTLRCSPKSGHDTVSWYQQALGQGPQFIFQYYEEEERQRGNFPDRFSGHQFPNYSSELNVNALLLGDSALYLCASSLPGQRRPNYGYTFGSGTRLTVV.

This clone has just a few counts. One end of the junction does not line up with germline, which may come from a read error. The rearrangement links TRBV6-6 to TRBJ2-1; 7 bases align to TRBD2. The CDR3 is 11 amino acids. The V gene's germline CDR1 is MNHNY and CDR2 SVGAGI (reference sequence). This CDR3 is CASSGTSVVIF. For the CDR3, the DNA is TGTGCCAGCAGTGGCACTAGCGTGGTGATCTTC.

The V gene is TRBV29-1, the J gene TRBJ2-7, with 8 bases aligning to TRBD2. CDR1 and CDR2 from the germline V gene are SQVTM and ANQGSEA. The ends lost 7 bases at V and 4 bases at J; junction bases unmatched: 9. The CDR3 consists of 13 residues. The CDR3 loop is CSAEREGGYEQYF. CDR3 DNA: TGCAGCGCGGAACGGGAGGGGGGTTACGAGCAGTACTTC.

The chain links TRBV7-2 to TRBJ2-5, with 7 bases aligning to TRBD1. The CDR3 is 15 residues long. V trimming: 5 bases; J trimming: 2 bases; junction bases outside the gene matches: 8. Germline assignment: CDR1 SGHTA and CDR2 FQGNSA. CDR3 bases: TGTGCCAGCAGCAAAAGACAGGGCGGACAAGAGACCCAGTACTTC. It translates to CASSKRQGGQETQYF.